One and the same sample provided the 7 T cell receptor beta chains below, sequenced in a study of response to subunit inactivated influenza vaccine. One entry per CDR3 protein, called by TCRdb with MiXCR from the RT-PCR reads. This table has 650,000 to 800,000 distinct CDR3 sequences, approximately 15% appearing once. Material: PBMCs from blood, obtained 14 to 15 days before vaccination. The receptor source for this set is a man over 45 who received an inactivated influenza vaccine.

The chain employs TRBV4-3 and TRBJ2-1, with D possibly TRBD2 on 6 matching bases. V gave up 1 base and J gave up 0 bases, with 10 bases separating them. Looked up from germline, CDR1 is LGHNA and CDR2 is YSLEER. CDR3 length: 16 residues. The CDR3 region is CASSQALASSYNEQFF. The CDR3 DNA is TGCGCCAGCAGCCAAGCCCTAGCGAGCTCCTACAATGAGCAGTTCTTC.

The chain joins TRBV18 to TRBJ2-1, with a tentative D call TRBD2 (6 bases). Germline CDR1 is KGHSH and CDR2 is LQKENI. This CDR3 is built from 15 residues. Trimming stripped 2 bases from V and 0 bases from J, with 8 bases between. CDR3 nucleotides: TGTGCCAGCTCACCAAGGACTAACTCCTACAATGAGCAGTTCTTC. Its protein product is CASSPRTNSYNEQFF.

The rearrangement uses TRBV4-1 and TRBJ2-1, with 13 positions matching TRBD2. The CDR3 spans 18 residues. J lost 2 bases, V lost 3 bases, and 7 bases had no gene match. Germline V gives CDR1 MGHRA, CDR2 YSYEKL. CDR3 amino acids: CASSQTLAGGGPYNEQFF. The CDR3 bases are TGCGCCAGCAGCCAGACACTAGCGGGAGGGGGTCCCTACAATGAGCAGTTCTTC.

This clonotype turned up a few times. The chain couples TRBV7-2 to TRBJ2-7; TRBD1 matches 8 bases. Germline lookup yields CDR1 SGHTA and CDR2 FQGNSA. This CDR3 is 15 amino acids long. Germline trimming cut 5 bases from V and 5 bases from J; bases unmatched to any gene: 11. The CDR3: CASSPRTGRIHEQYF. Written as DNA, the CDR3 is TGTGCCAGCAGCCCCAGGACAGGGCGGATCCACGAGCAGTACTTC.

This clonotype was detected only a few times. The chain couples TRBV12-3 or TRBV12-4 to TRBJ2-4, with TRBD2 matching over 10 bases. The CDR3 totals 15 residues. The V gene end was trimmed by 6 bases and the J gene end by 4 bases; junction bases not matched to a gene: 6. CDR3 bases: TGTGCCAGCAGATTGACTAGCGGGCAAAAAAACATTCAGTACTTC. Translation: CASRLTSGQKNIQYF.

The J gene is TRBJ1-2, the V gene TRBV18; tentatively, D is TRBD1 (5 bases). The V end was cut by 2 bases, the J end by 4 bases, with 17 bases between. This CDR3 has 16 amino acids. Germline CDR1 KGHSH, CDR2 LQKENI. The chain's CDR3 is CASSPESGQAGYGYTF. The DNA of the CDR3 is TGTGCCAGCTCACCAGAGTCGGGGCAGGCGGGCTATGGCTACACCTTC.

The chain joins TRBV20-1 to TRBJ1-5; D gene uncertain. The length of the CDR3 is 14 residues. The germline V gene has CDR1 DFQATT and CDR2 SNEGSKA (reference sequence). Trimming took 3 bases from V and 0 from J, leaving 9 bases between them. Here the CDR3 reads CSASSTPSNQPQHF. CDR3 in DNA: TGCAGTGCTAGCTCCACGCCTAGCAATCAGCCCCAGCATTTT.